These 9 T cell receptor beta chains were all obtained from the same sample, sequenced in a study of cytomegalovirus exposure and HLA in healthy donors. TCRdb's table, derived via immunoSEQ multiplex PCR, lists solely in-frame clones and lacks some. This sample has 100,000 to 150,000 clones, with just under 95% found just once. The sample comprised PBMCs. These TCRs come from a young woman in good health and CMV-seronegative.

CDR3 nucleotide sequence: TGTGCCAGCAGCGTACAATTTAGTTCCGGGGAGCTGTTTTTT. The encoded protein is CASSVQFSSGELFF. The chain joins TRBV9 to TRBJ2-2, with D uncertain. CDR1 is SGDLS, CDR2 YYNGEE, per germline. The CDR3 length is 14 residues. Trimming cost V 1 base and J 6 bases, with 10 bases left between them.

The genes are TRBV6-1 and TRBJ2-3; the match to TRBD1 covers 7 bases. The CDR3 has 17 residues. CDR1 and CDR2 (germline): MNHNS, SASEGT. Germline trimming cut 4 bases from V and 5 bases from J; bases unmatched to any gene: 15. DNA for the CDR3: TGTGCCAGCAGTGCTCCGTACAGGGGCAATCTGGGAGATACGCAGTATTTT. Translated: CASSAPYRGNLGDTQYF.

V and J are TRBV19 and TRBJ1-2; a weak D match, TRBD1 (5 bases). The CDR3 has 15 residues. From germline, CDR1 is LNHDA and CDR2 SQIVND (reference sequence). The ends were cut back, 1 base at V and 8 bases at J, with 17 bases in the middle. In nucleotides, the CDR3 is TGTGCCAGTAGTATAGCCCGGAGTGGGGCGAAGGGCTACACCTTC. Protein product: CASSIARSGAKGYTF.

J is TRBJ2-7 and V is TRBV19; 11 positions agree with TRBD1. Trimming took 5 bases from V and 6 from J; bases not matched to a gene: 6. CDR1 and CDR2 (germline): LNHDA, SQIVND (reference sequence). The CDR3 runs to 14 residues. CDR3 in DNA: TGTGCCAGTAGTTCCAGAGGGACAGGGGGCGAGCAGTACTTC. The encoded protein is CASSSRGTGGEQYF.

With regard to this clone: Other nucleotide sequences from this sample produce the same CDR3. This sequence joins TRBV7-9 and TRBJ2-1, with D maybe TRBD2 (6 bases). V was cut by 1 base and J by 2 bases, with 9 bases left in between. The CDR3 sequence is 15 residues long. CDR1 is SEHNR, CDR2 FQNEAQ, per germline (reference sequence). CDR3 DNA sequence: TGTGCCAGCAGCTTAGGGGGAGGAGCCTACAATGAGCAGTTCTTC. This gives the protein CASSLGGGAYNEQFF.

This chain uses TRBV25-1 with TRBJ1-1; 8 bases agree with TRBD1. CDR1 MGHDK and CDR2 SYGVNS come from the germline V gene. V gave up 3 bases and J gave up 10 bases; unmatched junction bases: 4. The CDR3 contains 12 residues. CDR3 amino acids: CASSDQGAPAFF. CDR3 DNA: TGTGCCAGCAGTGATCAGGGGGCGCCAGCTTTCTTT.

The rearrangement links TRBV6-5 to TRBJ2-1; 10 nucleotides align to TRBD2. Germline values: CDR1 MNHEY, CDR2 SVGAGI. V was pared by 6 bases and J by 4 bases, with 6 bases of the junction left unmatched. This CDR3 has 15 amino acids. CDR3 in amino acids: CASRVAGGTYNEQFF. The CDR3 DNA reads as TGTGCCAGCAGGGTAGCGGGAGGAACTTACAATGAGCAGTTCTTC.

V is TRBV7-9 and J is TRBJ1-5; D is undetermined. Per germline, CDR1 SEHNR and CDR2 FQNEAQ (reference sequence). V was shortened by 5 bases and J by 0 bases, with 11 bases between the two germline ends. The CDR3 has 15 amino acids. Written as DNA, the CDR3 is TGTGCCAGCAGCGCAGACGGGAATAGCAATCAGCCCCAGCATTTT. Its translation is CASSADGNSNQPQHF.

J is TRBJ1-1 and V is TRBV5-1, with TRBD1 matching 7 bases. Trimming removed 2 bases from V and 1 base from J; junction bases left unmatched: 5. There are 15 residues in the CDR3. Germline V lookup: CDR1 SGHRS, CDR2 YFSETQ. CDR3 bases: TGCGCCAGCAGCTTCGAAAAGGGGGCGAACACTGAAGCTTTCTTT. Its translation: CASSFEKGANTEAFF.